A single sample is the source of the 30 T cell receptor beta chains below, sequenced in a study of TIL therapy for anti-PD-1-resistant metastatic lung cancer. Sequencing used immunoSEQ v3. Assay: immunoSEQ multiplex PCR; the TCRdb copy retains only in-frame clones and omits some. The data hold roughly 92,000 clones, with roughly two thirds observed a single time. Stated time point: pre-treatment sample, taken before nivolumab and TIL therapy. Pleural nodules or supraclavicular lymph nodes made up most of the excised metastases sampled. The source was tumor tissue, collected at baseline. These receptors all stem from a person aged 30 to 80 with non-small cell lung cancer.

In its sample, this clone was seen once. This chain links TRBV6-1 with TRBJ1-2; D not certain. Trimming cost V 2 bases and J 2 bases, with 6 bases left between them. Germline V gives CDR1 MNHNS, CDR2 SASEGT. This CDR3 is built from 13 residues. The CDR3 sequence: CASSEQRNYGYTF. CDR3 in DNA: TGTGCCAGCAGTGAACAACGGAACTATGGCTACACCTTC.

This clone was found a few times. The chain uses TRBV7-3 and TRBJ1-1; 7 bases fit TRBD1. Unmatched junction bases numbered 4, after V lost 4 bases and J lost 8 bases. The CDR3 has 12 amino acids. The germline CDR1 and CDR2 sequences are SGHTA and FQGTGA. The CDR3 is CASSSQGREAFF. The CDR3 DNA sequence: TGTGCCAGCAGCTCACAGGGGAGGGAAGCTTTCTTT.

This clone was found a few times. The rearrangement links TRBV27 to TRBJ2-5; D ambiguous. This CDR3 is built from 17 residues. The V gene lost 6 bases and the J gene lost 0 bases, with 20 bases spanning the gap. Germline CDR1 MNHEY, CDR2 SMNVEV (reference sequence). CDR3 DNA: TGTGCCAGCAGCCGGTATCTTAGGGCAAGAAACCAAGAGACCCAGTACTTC. This encodes CASSRYLRARNQETQYF.

The chain is built from TRBV11-2 and TRBJ2-7, with TRBD2 matching over 7 bases. Germline V CDR1 and CDR2: SGHAT, FQNNGV. CDR3 length: 15 residues. J gave up 3 bases and V 1 base, and 6 bases lay outside the gene matches. This CDR3 reads CASSLAPAGRYEQYF. In nucleotides, the CDR3 is TGTGCCAGCAGCTTAGCCCCAGCGGGGCGCTACGAGCAGTACTTC.

This clone was observed a handful of times. The chain combines TRBV14 with TRBJ1-4, with D possibly TRBD1 on 5 matching bases. The CDR3 contains 14 residues. V lost 3 bases to trimming and J lost 5 bases, with 10 bases between them. Per germline, CDR1 SGHDN and CDR2 FVKESK. CDR3 nucleotides: TGTGCCAGCAGCCAGCGGGGGTTGAATGAAAAACTGTTTTTT. Protein sequence: CASSQRGLNEKLFF. The whole variable domain, filled in from reference TRBV14 and TRBJ1-4, reads EAGVTQFPSHSVIEKGQTVTLRCDPISGHDNLYWYRRVMGKEIKFLLHFVKESKQDESGMPNNRFLAERTGGTYSTLKVQPAELEDSGVYFCASSQRGLNEKLFFGSGTQLSVL.

This clone was observed a few times. V usage is TRBV7-2 and J usage is TRBJ2-2, with TRBD2 matching over 8 bases. Germline CDR1 reads SGHTA; CDR2 reads FQGNSA. The CDR3 contains 19 residues. J was trimmed by 0 bases and V by 5 bases; bases with no gene match: 14. The CDR3 coding sequence is TGTGCCAGCAGCCCCCAAGCCGGCACTAGCGGCACGAACACCGGGGAGCTGTTTTTT. It encodes CASSPQAGTSGTNTGELFF.

The chain is built from TRBV5-8 and TRBJ2-1, with 7 bases lining up with TRBD2. The CDR3 loop spans 15 amino acids. The trim removed 6 bases at V and 5 bases at J, leaving 11 bases unmatched. From germline, CDR1 is SGHTS and CDR2 YDEGEE. CDR3 bases: TGTGCCAGCACCTTACGGGGGAGCGGGGACAATGAGCAGTTCTTC. Translated, it gives CASTLRGSGDNEQFF.

The CDR3 protein is CATSDHAPNEKLFF. In DNA, the CDR3 is TGTGCCACCAGTGACCATGCTCCCAATGAAAAACTGTTTTTT. The rearrangement uses TRBV24-1 and TRBJ1-4; no reliable D call. V lost 4 bases, J lost 5 bases, and 10 bases lay in between. Germline CDR1 reads KGHDR; CDR2 reads SFDVKD. The CDR3 is 14 amino acids.

This sequence joins TRBV9 and TRBJ2-7, with 7 bases that match TRBD1. CDR3 length: 13 residues. The V and J ends lost 7 bases and 3 bases, in that order; junction bases with no gene match: 7. Germline loops: CDR1 SGDLS, CDR2 YYNGEE. CDR3 residues: CASSRAGGYEQYF. The CDR3 region has the DNA TGTGCCAGCTCCAGAGCAGGGGGCTACGAGCAGTACTTC.

This clone was found a few times. The V call is TRBV5-8, the J call TRBJ1-6; 10 bases match TRBD1. This CDR3 has 14 amino acids. V was pared by 4 bases and J by 7 bases, with 2 bases of the junction left unmatched. Germline loops: CDR1 SGHTS, CDR2 YDEGEE. CDR3 loop: CASSGQGGNSPLHF. The DNA of the CDR3 is TGTGCCAGCAGCGGACAGGGGGGAAATTCACCCCTCCACTTT.

V and J are TRBV9 and TRBJ2-1, with D maybe TRBD2 (6 bases). Germline V gene data show CDR1 as SGDLS and CDR2 as YYNGEE. The V end was cut by 1 base, the J end by 2 bases, with 13 bases between. The length of the CDR3 is 16 residues. The CDR3 loop is CASSVTGLPAYNEQFF. Written as DNA, the CDR3 is TGTGCCAGCAGCGTAACGGGACTGCCGGCCTACAATGAGCAGTTCTTC.

This sequence joins TRBV7-2 and TRBJ2-3, with 7 bases identical to TRBD2. Trimming at V came to 3 bases and at J to 5 bases, leaving 5 bases not matched to a gene. The V gene's germline CDR1 is SGHTA and CDR2 FQGNSA. The CDR3 spans 14 residues. The CDR3 region is CASSLAGVLDTQYF. CDR3 bases: TGTGCCAGCAGCTTGGCGGGAGTTTTAGATACGCAGTATTTT.

The chain has TRBV10-3 and TRBJ1-1; D is perhaps TRBD1 (6 bases). CDR3 length: 13 residues. CDR1 is ENHRY, CDR2 SYGVKD, per germline. V shed 6 bases and J shed 3 bases, with 11 bases lying between them. The CDR3 spells CAIRDSQDTEAFF. CDR3 DNA sequence: TGTGCCATCAGGGACAGCCAAGACACTGAAGCTTTCTTT.

This clone was counted a few times. V usage is TRBV2 and J usage is TRBJ2-3; TRBD1 agrees at 8 bases. The CDR3 extends over 15 amino acids. The J segment lost 5 bases and the V segment lost 6 bases, leaving 10 bases of the junction unmatched. Germline V lookup: CDR1 SNHLY, CDR2 FYNNEI. The chain's CDR3 is CASSGPAGGKDTQYF. CDR3 in DNA: TGTGCCAGCAGCGGGCCGGCAGGGGGCAAAGATACGCAGTATTTT.

This rearrangement joins TRBV3-1 (or the pseudogene TRBV3-2) to TRBJ1-1; D possibly corresponds to TRBD1 (5 bases). In germline, CDR1 is LGHDT, CDR2 YNNKEL (reference sequence). The CDR3 runs 15 residues. V lost 0 bases and J 4 bases, leaving 12 bases between the germline ends. The chain's CDR3 is CASSQEVFRGTEAFF. Written as DNA, the CDR3 is TGTGCCAGCAGCCAAGAAGTATTTAGGGGCACTGAAGCTTTCTTT.

The rearrangement links TRBV7-6 to TRBJ2-2; TRBD1 agrees at 8 bases. The germline V gene has CDR1 SGHVS and CDR2 FNYEAQ. V gave up 1 base and J gave up 6 bases; unmatched junction bases: 7. The CDR3 sequence is 16 residues long. CDR3 protein: CASSLEGDRLSGELFF. The DNA for the CDR3 is TGTGCCAGCAGCTTAGAGGGGGACAGGTTGTCCGGGGAGCTGTTTTTT.

This sequence joins TRBV6-5 and TRBJ1-2, with 7 bases aligning to TRBD1. The ends lost 5 bases at V and 3 bases at J; junction bases unmatched: 3. Germline loops: CDR1 MNHEY, CDR2 SVGAGI. The CDR3 consists of 13 residues. This chain's CDR3 is CASSTGTDYGYTF. DNA of the CDR3: TGTGCCAGCAGTACCGGGACAGACTATGGCTACACCTTC.

The chain has TRBV27 and TRBJ1-5, with unresolved D. Trimming stripped 4 bases from V and 0 bases from J, with 10 bases between. In germline, CDR1 is MNHEY, CDR2 SMNVEV (reference sequence). The CDR3 sequence is 15 residues long. The CDR3 region is CASSWNRNSNQPQHF. Written as DNA, the CDR3 is TGTGCCAGCAGTTGGAACCGAAATAGCAATCAGCCCCAGCATTTT.

The chain couples TRBV6-2 or TRBV6-3 to TRBJ2-7; D could derive from TRBD1 or TRBD2 (5 bases each). Germline V gene lookup returns CDR1 MNHEY and CDR2 SVGEGT. CDR3 length: 14 amino acids. Trimming shortened V by 11 bases and J by 7 bases, and 24 bases separated the two germline ends. This CDR3 is CACTPDGTLREQYF. The CDR3 bases are TGTGCCTGCACCCCGGACGGGACCTTACGAGAGCAGTACTTC.

V and J are TRBV11-1 and TRBJ2-1; D is perhaps TRBD1 (6 bases). Looked up from germline, CDR1 is SGHAT and CDR2 is FQDESV (reference sequence). V lost 6 bases to trimming and J lost 10 bases, with 13 bases between them. The CDR3 runs 12 residues. The CDR3 sequence is CASRHSDREQFF. CDR3 sequence (DNA): TGTGCCAGCAGGCATAGCGACAGGGAGCAGTTCTTC.

V and J are TRBV27 and TRBJ2-2; the D gene is possibly TRBD2 (7 bases). CDR1 is MNHEY, CDR2 SMNVEV, per germline (reference sequence). The ends were cut back, 2 bases at V and 4 bases at J, with 17 bases in the middle. CDR3 length: 17 residues. The CDR3: CASSLAGRGRATGELFF. The CDR3 nucleotides are TGTGCCAGCAGTTTAGCAGGGAGGGGGAGGGCCACCGGGGAGCTGTTTTTT.

The V call is TRBV29-1, the J call TRBJ2-1; 7 bases match TRBD2. This CDR3 spans 15 amino acids. CDR1 is SQVTM, CDR2 ANQGSEA, per germline. V shed 8 bases and J 6 bases; nucleotides not matched to a gene: 16. The CDR3 loop reads CSFISRASGFNEQFF. CDR3 DNA sequence: TGCAGCTTCATCTCTCGGGCTAGCGGATTCAATGAGCAGTTCTTC.

This clone was recorded a few times. This chain joins TRBV6-6 and TRBJ2-7; 9 bases fit TRBD2. Germline V gives CDR1 MNHNY, CDR2 SVGAGI (reference sequence). The trim removed 5 bases at V and 1 base at J, leaving 12 bases unmatched. The CDR3 consists of 17 residues. CDR3 residues: CASSQRSGLAGSYEQYF. CDR3 in DNA: TGTGCCAGCAGTCAAAGATCTGGGCTAGCGGGGTCCTACGAGCAGTACTTC.

Many counts were recorded for this clone. The genes are TRBV6-5 and TRBJ2-7; TRBD2 matches at 13 bases. CDR1 and CDR2 (germline): MNHEY, SVGAGI. The V and J ends lost 6 bases and 3 bases, in that order; junction bases with no gene match: 5. The CDR3 is made up of 15 amino acids. CDR3 sequence (DNA): TGTGCCAGCAGACCTTGGACTAGCGGGGGCTACGAGCAGTACTTC. Amino acids: CASRPWTSGGYEQYF.

The rearrangement uses TRBV18 and TRBJ1-2, with D perhaps matching TRBD1 (6 bases). The CDR3 is 14 amino acids. CDR1 and CDR2 from the germline V gene are KGHSH and LQKENI. V lost 5 bases and J 3 bases, leaving 13 bases between the germline ends. Written as DNA, the CDR3 is TGTGCCAGCTCAACCTCAGGGGAGGACTATGGCTACACCTTC. It codes for CASSTSGEDYGYTF.

The rearrangement links TRBV28 to TRBJ2-5, with a tentative D call TRBD2 (5 bases). The CDR3 runs 14 residues. Germline lookup yields CDR1 MDHEN and CDR2 SYDVKM. The V end was cut by 6 bases, the J end by 3 bases, with 14 bases between. The CDR3 is CASSLVAFKETQYF. CDR3 nucleotides: TGTGCCAGCAGCTTGGTAGCGTTTAAAGAGACCCAGTACTTC.

This chain uses TRBV7-2 with TRBJ2-3; D gene ambiguous. The CDR3 spans 15 residues. V was trimmed by 0 bases and J by 3 bases, leaving 10 bases between them. Germline V gene sequence: CDR1 SGHTA, CDR2 FQGNSA. DNA of the CDR3: TGTGCCAGCAGCTTAGCAGGCCATGGGACAGATACGCAGTATTTT. Protein product: CASSLAGHGTDTQYF.

The V gene is TRBV4-2, the J gene TRBJ2-3; D is unresolved. Between the trimmed V and J ends, which lost 0 bases and 7 bases, there was a span of 14 bases. Per germline, CDR1 LGHNA and CDR2 YNFKEQ. The CDR3 has 15 residues. Here the CDR3 reads CASSQDFTLLNTQYF. The CDR3 DNA reads TGTGCCAGCAGCCAAGATTTTACTCTGCTGAATACGCAGTATTTT.

In its sample, this clone is medium-sized. V usage is TRBV29-1 and J usage is TRBJ1-1, with a possible D match to TRBD1 (5 bases). V was pared by 4 bases and J by 7 bases, with 13 bases between. The CDR3 spans 12 residues. CDR1 and CDR2 from the germline V gene are SQVTM and ANQGSEA. The DNA of the CDR3 is TGCAGCGTTGTGGGGGGATCGAGTGAAGCTTTCTTT. It is translated as CSVVGGSSEAFF.

The CDR3 nucleotides read TGTGCCAGCAGTGACGACAGCCAAGAGACCCAGTACTTC. It specifies CASSDDSQETQYF. This chain connects TRBV2 to TRBJ2-5; tentatively, D is TRBD1 (5 bases). Per the germline V gene, CDR1 is SNHLY and CDR2 is FYNNEI. The length of the CDR3 is 13 residues. The V end lost 3 bases, the J end lost 1 base, and 6 bases lay between the germline ends.